A selection of T cell receptor beta chains follows, all from one sample in a study of PD-1 blockade in classical Hodgkin lymphoma. Sequenced by immunoSEQ multiplex PCR; TCRdb stores in-frame clones only, minus some. The data hold around 91,000 clones, with about four fifths observed a single time. The material sequenced was peripheral blood mononuclear cells (PBMCs), taken before the second cycle of nivolumab. The receptors stem from a human donor with classical Hodgkin lymphoma. CDR3s include the opening cysteine and the closing phenylalanine or tryptophan. A D gene is named only where the DNA matches it firmly. Rows give clone size only sometimes, using once, few, many, or a class for an expanded clone.

V gene,J gene,D gene,clone size,CDR3 protein,CDR3 DNA
TRBV5-1,TRBJ2-7,TRBD1,NA,CASSPPGQGYEQYF,TGCGCCAGCAGCCCCCCGGGACAGGGCTACGAGCAGTACTTC
TRBV27,TRBJ2-3,NA,NA,CASSLRLWRTDTQYF,TGTGCCAGCAGTTTACGGCTTTGGCGCACAGATACGCAGTATTTT
TRBV10-3,TRBJ2-1,NA,NA,CATQPGLGYNEQFF,TGTGCCACCCAGCCGGGACTCGGCTACAATGAGCAGTTCTTC
TRBV5-6,TRBJ2-7,NA,few,CASSLRGAGLLTYEQYF,TGTGCCAGCAGCTTGCGTGGTGCCGGCCTCCTTACCTACGAGCAGTACTTC
TRBV6-6,TRBJ1-1,TRBD1,few,CASSLAQGASQTEAFF,TGTGCCAGCAGTTTGGCACAGGGGGCGTCTCAGACTGAAGCTTTCTTT
TRBV13,TRBJ2-5,NA,NA,CASRIGAEGRETQYF,TGTGCCAGCAGGATCGGGGCCGAAGGTCGGGAGACCCAGTACTTC
TRBV6-1,TRBJ2-2,NA,few,CASRQNTGELFF,TGTGCCAGCAGACAGAACACCGGGGAGCTGTTTTTT
TRBV6-6,TRBJ1-2,TRBD1,NA,CASSYADRTGGYTF,TGTGCCAGCAGTTACGCGGACAGGACAGGTGGCTACACCTTC
TRBV7-8,TRBJ2-7,TRBD1,NA,CASSSHPDRGSYEQYF,TGTGCCAGCAGCTCCCACCCGGACAGGGGATCCTACGAGCAGTACTTC
TRBV29-1,TRBJ2-1,NA,NA,CSVAPGGSSHEQFF,TGCAGCGTTGCTCCGGGTGGGAGTTCCCATGAGCAGTTCTTC
TRBV2,TRBJ1-2,NA,NA,CASSGQNYGYTF,TGTGCCAGCAGTGGGCAGAACTATGGCTACACCTTC
TRBV29-1,TRBJ2-1,NA,NA,CSAPVKSSYNEQFF,TGCAGCGCCCCGGTGAAGAGCTCCTACAATGAGCAGTTCTTC
TRBV5-4,TRBJ2-1,NA,NA,CASSPGDAFGKRFF,TGTGCCAGCAGCCCGGGGGATGCTTTCGGCAAGCGGTTCTTC
TRBV11-3,TRBJ2-7,NA,NA,CASSLAATYEQYF,TGTGCCAGCAGCTTAGCGGCCACTTACGAGCAGTACTTC
TRBV19,TRBJ1-5,NA,NA,CASSVGGLVQPQHF,TGTGCCAGTAGTGTGGGGGGGCTCGTTCAGCCCCAGCATTTT
TRBV5-6,TRBJ1-2,NA,NA,CASSLAQAGRRNYGYTF,TGTGCCAGCAGCTTGGCCCAGGCAGGCCGTCGTAACTATGGCTACACCTTC
TRBV7-6,TRBJ1-1,NA,NA,CASSLARGNTEAFF,TGTGCCAGCAGCTTAGCGCGAGGGAACACTGAAGCTTTCTTT
TRBV14,TRBJ1-2,NA,NA,CASSRIAGSTGYTF,TGTGCCAGCAGTCGAATTGCCGGGTCCACCGGCTACACCTTC
TRBV7-3,TRBJ2-1,TRBD2,few,CASSLTGTSRINEQFF,TGTGCCAGCAGCTTGACCGGGACTAGCAGGATCAATGAGCAGTTCTTC
TRBV6-7,TRBJ1-2,NA,NA,CASSYWWPCRDTANYGYTF,TGTGCCAGCAGTTACTGGTGGCCGTGCCGTGACACAGCTAACTATGGCTACACCTTC
TRBV19,TRBJ2-2,NA,NA,CASSRAPGWAGELFF,TGTGCCAGTAGTAGGGCTCCCGGGTGGGCCGGGGAGCTGTTTTTT
TRBV4-2,TRBJ2-3,NA,NA,CASSAAVAGSTDTQYF,TGTGCCAGCAGCGCGGCCGTGGCGGGGAGCACAGATACGCAGTATTTT
TRBV25-1,TRBJ2-3,TRBD2,NA,CASTKGDYPRTDTQYF,TGTGCCAGCACCAAAGGGGACTACCCCCGCACAGATACGCAGTATTTT
TRBV7-2,TRBJ2-7,TRBD2,many,CASRRPSGRADEQYF,TGTGCCAGCAGAAGACCTAGCGGGAGGGCTGACGAGCAGTACTTC
TRBV6-5,TRBJ2-3,NA,NA,CASSYRPQDTQYF,TGTGCCAGCAGTTATCGGCCCCAAGATACGCAGTATTTT
TRBV7-2,TRBJ2-1,NA,once,CASSPDGNYNEQFF,TGTGCCAGCAGCCCCGACGGAAACTACAATGAGCAGTTCTTC
TRBV11-2,TRBJ2-1,NA,NA,CASSPRNAGEQFF,TGTGCCAGCAGCCCCAGGAACGCGGGTGAGCAGTTCTTC
TRBV7-9,TRBJ2-5,NA,NA,CASSPGVARETSETQYF,TGTGCCAGCAGCCCAGGGGTGGCGCGGGAGACGTCGGAGACCCAGTACTTC
TRBV5-1,TRBJ2-7,NA,NA,CASSLLRGSYEQYF,TGCGCCAGCAGCTTGTTGAGGGGTTCCTACGAGCAGTACTTC
TRBV2,TRBJ1-1,NA,NA,CASSDESGTYTEAFF,TGTGCCAGCAGTGATGAGAGTGGGACGTACACTGAAGCTTTCTTT
TRBV28,TRBJ2-7,NA,once,CASSLLASVYEQYF,TGTGCCAGCAGTTTATTGGCTAGCGTCTACGAGCAGTACTTC
TRBV5-4,TRBJ2-7,NA,once,CASSLAGAGYSYEQYF,TGTGCCAGCAGCTTGGCCGGGGCTGGATACTCCTACGAGCAGTACTTC
TRBV28,TRBJ2-3,TRBD2,NA,CASSSLRGSRTDTQYF,TGTGCCAGCAGCTCCTTACGCGGGAGTAGGACAGATACGCAGTATTTT
TRBV7-2,TRBJ2-5,TRBD2,NA,CASSPATVSAGAQYF,TGTGCCAGCAGCCCCGCGACAGTTAGCGCGGGGGCCCAGTACTTC
TRBV18,TRBJ2-2,NA,NA,CASSPSGPTRRELFF,TGTGCCAGCTCCCCGTCCGGACCTACGCGCCGGGAGCTGTTTTTT
TRBV11-2,TRBJ1-4,NA,NA,CASSFGHTNEKLFF,TGTGCCAGCAGCTTCGGACATACTAATGAAAAACTGTTTTTT
TRBV30,TRBJ2-2,TRBD1,NA,CAWSPTGGLVGELFF,TGTGCCTGGAGCCCGACAGGGGGCCTTGTCGGGGAGCTGTTTTTT
TRBV19,TRBJ2-2,TRBD1,NA,CASNQGASTGELFF,TGTGCCAGTAATCAGGGGGCGAGCACCGGGGAGCTGTTTTTT
TRBV5-1,TRBJ1-2,NA,NA,CASSLDLSDYGYTF,TGCGCCAGCAGCTTGGACCTCTCGGACTATGGCTACACCTTC
TRBV7-9,TRBJ2-1,NA,NA,CASSLESGEQFF,TGTGCCAGCAGCTTAGAATCCGGAGAGCAGTTCTTC
TRBV7-2,TRBJ2-1,NA,NA,CASSLVGGDTEQFF,TGTGCCAGCAGCTTAGTGGGGGGAGACACTGAGCAGTTCTTC
TRBV6-6,TRBJ2-2,NA,NA,CASSTQGGSSGELFF,TGTGCCAGCAGTACACAGGGGGGGAGCTCCGGGGAGCTGTTTTTT
TRBV4-2,TRBJ2-7,TRBD2,NA,CASSQATSGRNYEQYF,TGTGCCAGCAGCCAGGCGACTAGCGGGAGAAACTACGAGCAGTACTTC
TRBV7-2,TRBJ1-1,NA,medium-sized,CASRSLPGESPIEAFF,TGTGCCAGCAGATCCCTCCCAGGGGAGAGCCCGATTGAAGCTTTCTTT
TRBV10-3,TRBJ2-1,NA,NA,CAIKARLNNEQFF,TGTGCCATCAAGGCCAGGTTAAACAATGAGCAGTTCTTC
TRBV5-1,TRBJ1-4,NA,once,CASSPYRVGEKLFF,TGCGCCAGCAGCCCATACAGGGTCGGTGAAAAACTGTTTTTT
TRBV2,TRBJ2-7,NA,NA,CASSESPTLNYEQYF,TGTGCCAGCAGTGAAAGTCCGACCCTGAACTACGAGCAGTACTTC
TRBV7-9,TRBJ2-1,TRBD2,NA,CASSATSGSFNEQFF,TGTGCCAGCAGCGCGACTAGCGGGAGTTTTAATGAGCAGTTCTTC
TRBV5-1,TRBJ2-7,NA,NA,CASSRDNYYEQYF,TGCGCCAGCAGCCGGGACAACTACTACGAGCAGTACTTC
TRBV5-1,TRBJ2-1,NA,NA,CASSLGVLGAGGLDGGNEQFF,TGCGCCAGCAGCTTGGGTGTGCTTGGGGCTGGAGGGCTAGATGGGGGCAATGAGCAGTTCTTC
TRBV9,TRBJ2-7,NA,NA,CASSVGLTREQYF,TGTGCCAGCAGCGTAGGCCTAACGAGAGAGCAGTACTTC
TRBV10-3,TRBJ2-3,NA,NA,CAISESTDTQYF,TGTGCCATCAGTGAGTCGACAGATACGCAGTATTTT
TRBV29-1,TRBJ2-1,TRBD2,NA,CSVSPSVSGSYEQFF,TGCAGCGTTAGCCCCTCGGTTAGCGGGAGCTATGAGCAGTTCTTC
TRBV29-1,TRBJ1-1,TRBD1,NA,CSVERPGGTAEAFF,TGCAGCGTTGAGCGGCCAGGGGGGACGGCTGAAGCTTTCTTT
TRBV6-4,TRBJ2-5,NA,once,CASSPDRGETQYF,TGTGCCAGCAGTCCCGACCGAGGAGAGACCCAGTACTTC
TRBV7-6,TRBJ2-1,TRBD1,NA,CASRAGTGYNEQFF,TGTGCCAGCAGGGCCGGGACAGGATACAATGAGCAGTTCTTC
TRBV6-6,TRBJ1-1,NA,NA,CASSLLENTEAFF,TGTGCCAGCAGCCTTCTCGAGAACACTGAAGCTTTCTTT